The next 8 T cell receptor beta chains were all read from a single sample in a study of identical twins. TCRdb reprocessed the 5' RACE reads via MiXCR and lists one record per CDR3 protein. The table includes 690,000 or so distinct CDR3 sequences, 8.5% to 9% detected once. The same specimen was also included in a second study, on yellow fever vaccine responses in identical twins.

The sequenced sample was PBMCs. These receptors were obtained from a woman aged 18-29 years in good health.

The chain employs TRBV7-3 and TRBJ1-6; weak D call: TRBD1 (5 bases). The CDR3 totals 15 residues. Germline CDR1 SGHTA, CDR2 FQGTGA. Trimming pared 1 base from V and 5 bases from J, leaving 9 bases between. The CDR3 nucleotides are TGTGCCAGCAGCTTAAATCCAGGGAATAATTCACCCCTCCACTTT. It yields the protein CASSLNPGNNSPLHF.

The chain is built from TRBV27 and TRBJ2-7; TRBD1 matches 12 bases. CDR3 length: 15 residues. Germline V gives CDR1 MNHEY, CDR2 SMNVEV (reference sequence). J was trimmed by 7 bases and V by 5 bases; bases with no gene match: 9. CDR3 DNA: TGTGCCAGCAGTGTTCCGGGACAGGGGGCCTGGGAGCAGTACTTC. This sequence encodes CASSVPGQGAWEQYF.

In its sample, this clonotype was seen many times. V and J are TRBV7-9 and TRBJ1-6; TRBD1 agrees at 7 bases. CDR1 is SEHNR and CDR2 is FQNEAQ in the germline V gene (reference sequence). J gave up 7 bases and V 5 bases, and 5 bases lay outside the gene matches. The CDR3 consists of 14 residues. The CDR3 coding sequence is TGTGCCAGCAGCGAGACAGGGTTGAATTCACCCCTCCACTTT. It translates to CASSETGLNSPLHF.

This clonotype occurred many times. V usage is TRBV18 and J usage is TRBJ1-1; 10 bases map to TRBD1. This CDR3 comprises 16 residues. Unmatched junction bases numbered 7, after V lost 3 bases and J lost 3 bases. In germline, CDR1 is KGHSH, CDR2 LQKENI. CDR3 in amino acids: CASSPWDRGRDTEAFF. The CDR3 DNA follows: TGTGCCAGCTCACCTTGGGACAGGGGAAGGGACACTGAAGCTTTCTTT.

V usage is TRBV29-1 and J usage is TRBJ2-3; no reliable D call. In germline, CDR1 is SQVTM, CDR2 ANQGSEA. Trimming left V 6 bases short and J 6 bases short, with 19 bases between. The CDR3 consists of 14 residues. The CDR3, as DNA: TGCAGCGTAGCCTCATCAGGTAGATTGGATACGCAGTATTTT. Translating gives CSVASSGRLDTQYF.

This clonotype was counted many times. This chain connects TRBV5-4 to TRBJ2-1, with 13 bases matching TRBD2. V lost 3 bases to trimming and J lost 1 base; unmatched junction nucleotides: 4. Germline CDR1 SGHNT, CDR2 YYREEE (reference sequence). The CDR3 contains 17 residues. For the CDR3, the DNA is TGTGCCAGCAGCTGGGGACTAGCGGGAAAGTCCTACAATGAGCAGTTCTTC. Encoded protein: CASSWGLAGKSYNEQFF.

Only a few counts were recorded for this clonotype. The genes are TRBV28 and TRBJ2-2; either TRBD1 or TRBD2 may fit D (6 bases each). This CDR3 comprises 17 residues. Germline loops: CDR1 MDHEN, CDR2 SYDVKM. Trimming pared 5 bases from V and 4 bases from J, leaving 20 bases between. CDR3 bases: TGTGCCAGCAGTGCCCCCCGAGGGGGGCGGGTCACCGGGGAGCTGTTTTTT. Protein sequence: CASSAPRGGRVTGELFF.

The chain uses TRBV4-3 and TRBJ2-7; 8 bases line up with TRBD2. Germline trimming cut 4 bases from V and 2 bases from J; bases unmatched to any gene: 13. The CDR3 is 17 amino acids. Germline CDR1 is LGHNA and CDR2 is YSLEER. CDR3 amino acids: CASSRPPPLAGTYEQYF. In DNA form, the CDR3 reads TGCGCCAGCAGCCGTCCACCCCCCCTAGCGGGTACCTACGAGCAGTACTTC.